The T cell receptor beta chain under discussion was sequenced for a study of blood T cell repertoires in COVID-19. The overall study: Researchers got acute and convalescent COVID-19 samples from the United States, Italy and Spain. T cells, B-cell-depleted T cells, or PBMCs supplied cDNA or gDNA.

TCRdb's copy holds only in-frame clones and misses some; the assay was immunoSEQ multiplex PCR. The profile shows 150,000 to 200,000 clones, around 90% of them singletons. This clonotype was obtained from a man in his 60s with active or convalescent COVID-19. Source material: peripheral blood.

CDR3 in DNA: TGTGCCAGTAAGGCAGGGGGCGGAGAGACCCAGTACTTC. This encodes CASKAGGGETQYF. This chain joins TRBV19 and TRBJ2-5, with TRBD1 matching 8 bases. The V segment lost 7 bases and the J segment 4 bases; nucleotides outside the gene matches: 5. CDR3 length: 13 amino acids. Germline V lookup: CDR1 LNHDA, CDR2 SQIVND (reference sequence).